This T cell receptor (beta chain) was sequenced during a study of blood T cell repertoires in COVID-19. The CDR3 has 12 residues. The ends were cut back, 3 bases at V and 8 bases at J, with 10 bases in the middle. Per germline, CDR1 SGHDN and CDR2 FVKESK. This table comes from immunoSEQ multiplex PCR, and its TCRdb copy is limited to in-frame clones, with some not included. The data contain around 500,000 clones, approximately 86% of them singletons. V gene TRBV14 combines with J gene TRBJ1-2; D is undetermined. The clonotype originates from an older woman who had recovered from COVID-19. Sequences were obtained from PBMCs or T cells enriched from blood (not recorded which). This chain's CDR3 is CASSQSSGGYTF. For the CDR3, the DNA is TGTGCCAGCAGCCAGAGTTCAGGAGGCTACACCTTC.